This T cell receptor beta chain is drawn from a study of identical twins. Notes on the study in general: Whereas memory repertoires showed no such difference, abundant cord blood beta clonotypes carried fewer insertions.

CDR1 is WNHNN and CDR2 is SYGVQD in the germline V gene (reference sequence). The CDR3 consists of 15 residues. V lost 4 bases and J 4 bases, leaving 15 bases between the germline ends. This clonotype was seen a single time. What it recognizes is unknown. Template switching, a step in the protocol, added a universal primer site, and cDNA carried unique molecular identifiers. TCRdb passed the 5' RACE reads through MiXCR, listing each CDR3 protein once. The data contain roughly 240,000 distinct CDR3 sequences, 6% to 8.5% of them singletons. This sample also belongs to another study, concerning yellow fever vaccine responses in identical twins. As reported in that work: Reportedly, twins showed a vaccine T cell response that looked partly convergent and partly personalized.

The V gene is TRBV10-1, the J gene TRBJ2-3; no firm D call. This receptor was identified in a woman aged 18-29 years in good health. Sequencing was done on a sample of CD8+ T cells sorted from blood. CDR3 coding DNA: TGCGCCAGCAGTGGGGGTCTTGATCCTTCAGATACGCAGTATTTT. Protein: CASSGGLDPSDTQYF.